This T cell receptor beta chain was identified during a study of blood T cell repertoires in COVID-19 (dated by TCRdb to 2018 to 2020). Background for the entire study: Collaborator samples came from the United States, Italy and Spain and covered acute and convalescent phases of COVID-19. The material from the prospective study consisted of cDNA or gDNA derived from T cells, B-cell-depleted T cells, or PBMCs. The dataset comprised deeply sampled blood TCRbeta repertoires from subjects exposed to, actively infected with, or recovered from COVID-19. The repertoires were made available in a free public database intended to serve as a resource for research on the immune response to SARS-CoV-2. Samples came from the ongoing ImmuneRACE study (first 160 participants) plus 1,254 subjects from 6 global collaborators. Nearly every sample came with metadata listing a de-identified subject ID, COVID-19 status, age in years and sex. Where available, HLA class I and class II types were obtained from metadata supplied by the sample provider rather than from assay-based typing.

Taken from cysteine to phenylalanine, the CDR3 has 12 residues. The CDR3 DNA has 36 bases and is translated from base 1. As encoded in the germline V gene, CDR1 is SQVTM while CDR2 is ANQGSEA. V lost 4 bases and J lost 2 bases; the stretch between them is 9 bases long. The paper's findings and limits, for the study overall: The quantity of clinical and demographic metadata differed by source and by participant and was supplied without curation.

TCRbeta CDR3 regions were amplified from genomic DNA by means of the immunoSEQ Assay, a bias-controlled multiplex PCR. The paper's processing steps were these. The number of nucleated cells in each sample was estimated by amplification of reference gene primers within the assay. To quantify the absolute abundance of each unique TCRbeta CDR3 rearrangement, sequence reads were collapsed and filtered. Productive Simpson clonality was computed per sample as the square root of Simpson's diversity index over productive rearrangements. TCRdb obtained this table from immuneACCESS and retained in-frame rearrangements with V and J assigned. These tables miss some clones; where compared with another copy, unresolved V genes account for less than half of the shortfall, and the remainder is unexplained. For V, J and clone size, that table is used; D and trimming come from the DNA. The sample profile shows tens of thousands of clones; 88% of them were found once. Around 2.7% of the sample rests with the top ten.

Each collaborating institution followed its own protocols to collect whole blood in K2EDTA tubes. Collaborator samples were shipped for TCRbeta analysis as frozen whole blood, isolated PBMCs, or DNA extracted from either sample type. Notes on this clone: This clone's antigen is unknown. No quality values exist for individual bases; no much larger clone is one base distant.

In this chain, TRBV29-1 is recombined with TRBJ2-7; a weak D assignment points to TRBD2 (5 bases agree). The receptor was derived from a man aged 45-60 years with active COVID-19. Material: peripheral blood. The CDR3 region reads CSVVEAAYEQYF. The nucleotide sequence reads TGCAGCGTTGTGGAGGCAGCCTACGAGCAGTACTTC.